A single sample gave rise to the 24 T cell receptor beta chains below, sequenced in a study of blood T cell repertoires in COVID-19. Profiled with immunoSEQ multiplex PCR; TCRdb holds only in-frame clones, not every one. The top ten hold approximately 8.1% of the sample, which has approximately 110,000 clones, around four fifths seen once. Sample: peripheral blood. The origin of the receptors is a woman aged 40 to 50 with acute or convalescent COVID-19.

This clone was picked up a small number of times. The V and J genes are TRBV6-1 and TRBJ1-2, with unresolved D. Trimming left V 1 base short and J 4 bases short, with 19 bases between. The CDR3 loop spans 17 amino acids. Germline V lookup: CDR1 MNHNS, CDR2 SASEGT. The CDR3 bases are TGTGCCAGCAGTGAAGGGGGAGGGTGGGAAAGCATCTATGGCTACACCTTC. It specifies CASSEGGGWESIYGYTF.

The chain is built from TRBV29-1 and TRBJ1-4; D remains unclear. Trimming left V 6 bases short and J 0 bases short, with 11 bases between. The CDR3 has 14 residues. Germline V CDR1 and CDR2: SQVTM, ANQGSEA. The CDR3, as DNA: TGCAGCGTGTCCCACCTAGCAACTAATGAAAAACTGTTTTTT. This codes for CSVSHLATNEKLFF. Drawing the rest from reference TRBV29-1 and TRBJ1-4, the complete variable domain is SAVISQKPSRDICQRGTSLTIQCQVDSQVTMMFWYRQQPGQSLTLIATANQGSEATYESGFVIDKFPISRPNLTFSTLTVSNMSPEDSSIYLCSVSHLATNEKLFFGSGTQLSVL.

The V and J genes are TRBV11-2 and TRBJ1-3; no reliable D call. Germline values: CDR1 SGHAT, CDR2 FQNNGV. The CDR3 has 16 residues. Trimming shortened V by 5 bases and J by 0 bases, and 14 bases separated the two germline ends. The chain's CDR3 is CASSRAGTYSGNTIYF. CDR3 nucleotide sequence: TGTGCCAGCAGCCGAGCCGGTACTTACTCTGGAAACACCATATATTTT.

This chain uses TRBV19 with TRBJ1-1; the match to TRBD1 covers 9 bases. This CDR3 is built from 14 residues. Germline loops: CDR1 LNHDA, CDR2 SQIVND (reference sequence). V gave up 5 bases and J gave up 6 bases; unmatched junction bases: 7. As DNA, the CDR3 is TGTGCCAGTAGTGCACAGGGGGCTGGGGCTGAAGCTTTCTTT. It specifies CASSAQGAGAEAFF.

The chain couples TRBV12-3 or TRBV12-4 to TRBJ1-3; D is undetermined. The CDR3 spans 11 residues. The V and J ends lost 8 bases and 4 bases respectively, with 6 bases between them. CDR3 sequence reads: CASLQGNTIYF. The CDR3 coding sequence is TGTGCCAGCTTACAGGGAAACACCATATATTTT.

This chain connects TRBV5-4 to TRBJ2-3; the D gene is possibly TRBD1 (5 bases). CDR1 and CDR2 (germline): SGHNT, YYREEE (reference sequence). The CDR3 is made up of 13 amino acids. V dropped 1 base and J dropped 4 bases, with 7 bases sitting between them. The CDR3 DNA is TGTGCCAGCAGCTTGCCAGGGCCAGATACGCAGTATTTT. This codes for CASSLPGPDTQYF. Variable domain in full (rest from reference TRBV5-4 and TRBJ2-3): ETGVTQSPTHLIKTRGQQVTLRCSSQSGHNTVSWYQQALGQGPQFIFQYYREEENGRGNFPPRFSGLQFPNYSSELNVNALELDDSALYLCASSLPGPDTQYFGPGTRLTVL.

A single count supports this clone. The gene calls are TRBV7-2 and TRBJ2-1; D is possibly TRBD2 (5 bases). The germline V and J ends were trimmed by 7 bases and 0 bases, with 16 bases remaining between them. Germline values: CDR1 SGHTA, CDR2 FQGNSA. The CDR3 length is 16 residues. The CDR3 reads CASIPAGMSSYNEQFF. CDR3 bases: TGTGCCAGCATCCCGGCCGGGATGAGCTCCTACAATGAGCAGTTCTTC.

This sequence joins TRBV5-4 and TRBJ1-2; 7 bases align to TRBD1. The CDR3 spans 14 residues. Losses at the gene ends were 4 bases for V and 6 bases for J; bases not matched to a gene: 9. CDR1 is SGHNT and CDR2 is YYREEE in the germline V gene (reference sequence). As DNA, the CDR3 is TGTGCCAGCAGCCGACAGGGCGTCTACGATGGCTACACCTTC. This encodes CASSRQGVYDGYTF.

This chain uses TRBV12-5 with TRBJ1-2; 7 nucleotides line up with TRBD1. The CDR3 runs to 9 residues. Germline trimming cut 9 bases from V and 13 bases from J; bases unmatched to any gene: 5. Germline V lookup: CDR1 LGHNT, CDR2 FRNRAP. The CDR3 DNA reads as TGTGCTAGAGGGGGCCAGTGCACCTTC. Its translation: CARGGQCTF.

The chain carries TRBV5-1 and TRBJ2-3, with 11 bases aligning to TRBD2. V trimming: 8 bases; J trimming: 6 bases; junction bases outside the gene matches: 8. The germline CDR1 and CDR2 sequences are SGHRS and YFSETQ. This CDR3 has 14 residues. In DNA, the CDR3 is TGCGCCAGTACCTCTAGCGGGGGGTACGATACGCAGTATTTT. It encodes CASTSSGGYDTQYF.

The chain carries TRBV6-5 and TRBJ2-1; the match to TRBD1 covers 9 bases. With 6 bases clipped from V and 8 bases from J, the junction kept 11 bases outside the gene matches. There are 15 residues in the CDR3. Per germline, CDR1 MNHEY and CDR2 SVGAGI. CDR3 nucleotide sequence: TGTGCCAGCAGACGACAGGGGGTGGGGTACCATGAGCAGTTCTTC. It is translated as CASRRQGVGYHEQFF.

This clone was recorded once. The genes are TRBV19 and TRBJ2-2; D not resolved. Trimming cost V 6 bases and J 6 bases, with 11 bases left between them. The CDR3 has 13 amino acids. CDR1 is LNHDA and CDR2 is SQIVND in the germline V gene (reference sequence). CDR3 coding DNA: TGTGCCAGTAGCCCGTTCTTGTCCGGGGAGCTGTTTTTT. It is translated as CASSPFLSGELFF.

The CDR3 loop reads CASSIQQGGEQYF. The CDR3 DNA reads as TGTGCCAGCAGCATTCAACAGGGGGGCGAGCAGTACTTC. The rearrangement joins TRBV7-8 to TRBJ2-7; 8 positions agree with TRBD1. Looked up from germline, CDR1 is SGHVS and CDR2 is FQNEAQ. The CDR3 is 13 amino acids. V shed 5 bases, J shed 6 bases, and the junction held 6 bases outside the gene matches.

The CDR3 loop reads CAISDVAGGTDTQYF. CDR3 DNA sequence: TGTGCCATCAGTGATGTAGCGGGGGGGACAGATACGCAGTATTTT. The V call is TRBV10-3, the J call TRBJ2-3; TRBD2 aligns across 11 bases. Unmatched junction bases numbered 2, after V lost 3 bases and J lost 3 bases. Per germline, CDR1 ENHRY and CDR2 SYGVKD. The CDR3 runs 15 residues.

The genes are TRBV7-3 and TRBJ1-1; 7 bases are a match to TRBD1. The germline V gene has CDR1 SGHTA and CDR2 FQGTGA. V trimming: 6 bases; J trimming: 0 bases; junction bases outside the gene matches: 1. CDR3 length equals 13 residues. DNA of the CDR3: TGTGCCAGCAGACAGGGGCTGAACACTGAAGCTTTCTTT. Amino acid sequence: CASRQGLNTEAFF.

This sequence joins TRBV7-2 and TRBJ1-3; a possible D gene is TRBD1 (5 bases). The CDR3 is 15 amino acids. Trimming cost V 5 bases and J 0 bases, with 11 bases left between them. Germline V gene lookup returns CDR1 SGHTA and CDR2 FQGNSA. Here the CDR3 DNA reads TGTGCCAGCAGCATGGACATCCTCTCTGGAAACACCATATATTTT. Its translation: CASSMDILSGNTIYF.

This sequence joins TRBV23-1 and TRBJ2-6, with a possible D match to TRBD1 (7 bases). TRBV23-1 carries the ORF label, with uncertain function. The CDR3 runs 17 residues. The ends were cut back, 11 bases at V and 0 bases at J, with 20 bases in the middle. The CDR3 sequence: CAAHGRGEHSGANVLTF. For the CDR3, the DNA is TGCGCCGCACACGGCAGGGGGGAGCACTCTGGGGCCAACGTCCTGACTTTC.

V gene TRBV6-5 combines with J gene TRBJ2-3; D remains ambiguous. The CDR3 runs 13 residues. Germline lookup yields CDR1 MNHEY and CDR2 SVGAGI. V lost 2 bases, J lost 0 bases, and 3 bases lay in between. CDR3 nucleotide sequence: TGTGCCAGCAGTTACCCAAGCACAGATACGCAGTATTTT. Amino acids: CASSYPSTDTQYF.

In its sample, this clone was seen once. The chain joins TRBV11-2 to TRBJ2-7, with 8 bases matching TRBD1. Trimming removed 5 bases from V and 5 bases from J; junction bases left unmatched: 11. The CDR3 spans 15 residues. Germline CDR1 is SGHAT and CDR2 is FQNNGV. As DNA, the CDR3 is TGTGCCAGCAGCCCCCTAGGACAGGGATCCGACGAGCAGTACTTC. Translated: CASSPLGQGSDEQYF.

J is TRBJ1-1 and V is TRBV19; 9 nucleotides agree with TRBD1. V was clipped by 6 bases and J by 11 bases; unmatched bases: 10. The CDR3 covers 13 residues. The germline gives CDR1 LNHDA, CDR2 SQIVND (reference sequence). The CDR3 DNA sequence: TGTGCCAGTAGCCCGGTAACAGGGGGCAAGGCTTTCTTT. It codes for CASSPVTGGKAFF.

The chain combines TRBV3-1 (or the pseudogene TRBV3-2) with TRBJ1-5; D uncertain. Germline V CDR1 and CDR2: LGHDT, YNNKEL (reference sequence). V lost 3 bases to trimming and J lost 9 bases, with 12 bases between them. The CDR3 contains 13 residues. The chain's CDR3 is CASSQAEDRPQHF. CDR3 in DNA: TGTGCCAGCAGCCAGGCCGAGGATAGGCCCCAGCATTTT.

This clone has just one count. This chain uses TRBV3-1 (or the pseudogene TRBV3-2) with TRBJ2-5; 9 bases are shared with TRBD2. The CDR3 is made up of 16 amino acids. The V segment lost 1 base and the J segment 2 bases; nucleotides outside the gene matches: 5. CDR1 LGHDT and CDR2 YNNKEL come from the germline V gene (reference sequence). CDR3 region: CASSQAISGGQETQYF. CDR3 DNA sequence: TGTGCCAGCAGCCAAGCAATCAGCGGGGGGCAAGAGACCCAGTACTTC.

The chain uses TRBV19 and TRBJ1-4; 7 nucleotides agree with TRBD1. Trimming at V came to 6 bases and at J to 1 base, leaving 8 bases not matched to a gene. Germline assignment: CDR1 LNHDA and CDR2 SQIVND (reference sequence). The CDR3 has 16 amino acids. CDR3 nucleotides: TGTGCCAGTAGGACCACAGGGGTGGTAACTAATGAAAAACTGTTTTTT. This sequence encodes CASRTTGVVTNEKLFF.

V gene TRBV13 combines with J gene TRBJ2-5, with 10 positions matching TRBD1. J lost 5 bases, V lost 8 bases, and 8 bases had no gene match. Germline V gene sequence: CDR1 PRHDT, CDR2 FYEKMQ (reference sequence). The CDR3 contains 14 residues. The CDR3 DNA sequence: TGTGCCAGCGCAGAGGGACAGGGGAGGGAGACCCAGTACTTC. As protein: CASAEGQGRETQYF.